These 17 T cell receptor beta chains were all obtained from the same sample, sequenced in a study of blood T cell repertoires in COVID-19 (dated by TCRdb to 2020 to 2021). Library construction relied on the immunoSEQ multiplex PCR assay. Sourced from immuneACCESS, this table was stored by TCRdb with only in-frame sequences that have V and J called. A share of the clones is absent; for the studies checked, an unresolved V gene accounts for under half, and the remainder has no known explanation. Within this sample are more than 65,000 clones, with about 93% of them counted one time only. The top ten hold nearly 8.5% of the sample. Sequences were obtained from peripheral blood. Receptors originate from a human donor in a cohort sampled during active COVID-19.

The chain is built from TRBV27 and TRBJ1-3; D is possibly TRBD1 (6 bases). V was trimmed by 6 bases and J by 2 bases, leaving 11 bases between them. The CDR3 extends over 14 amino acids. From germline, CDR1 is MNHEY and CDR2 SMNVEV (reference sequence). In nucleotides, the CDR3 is TGTGCCAGCAGCCCGAGGACAGCTGGAAACACCATATATTTT. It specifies CASSPRTAGNTIYF.

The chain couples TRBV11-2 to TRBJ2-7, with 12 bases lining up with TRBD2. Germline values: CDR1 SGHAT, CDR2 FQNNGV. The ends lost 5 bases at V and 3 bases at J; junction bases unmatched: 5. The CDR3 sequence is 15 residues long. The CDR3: CASSPLAGGHYEQYF. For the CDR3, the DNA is TGTGCCAGCAGCCCCCTAGCGGGGGGGCACTACGAGCAGTACTTC.

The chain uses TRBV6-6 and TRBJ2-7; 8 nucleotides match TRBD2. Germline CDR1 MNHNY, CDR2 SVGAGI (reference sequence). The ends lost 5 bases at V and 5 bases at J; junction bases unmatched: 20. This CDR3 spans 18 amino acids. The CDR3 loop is CASSPLLTSGGYLDEQYF. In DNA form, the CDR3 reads TGTGCCAGCAGTCCCCTTCTGACCAGCGGGGGCTACTTAGACGAGCAGTACTTC.

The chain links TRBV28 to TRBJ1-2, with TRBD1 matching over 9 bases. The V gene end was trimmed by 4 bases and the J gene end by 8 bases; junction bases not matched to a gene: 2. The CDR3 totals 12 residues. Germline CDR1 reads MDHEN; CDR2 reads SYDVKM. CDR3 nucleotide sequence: TGTGCCAGCAGTTACAGGGGGCAGGGCTACACCTTC. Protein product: CASSYRGQGYTF.

Here the CDR3 DNA reads TGTGCCAGCAGCTTAGGAGAGGGTAATTCACCCCTCCACTTT. This translates into CASSLGEGNSPLHF. The chain couples TRBV7-9 to TRBJ1-6; D call uncertain. CDR1 and CDR2 (germline): SEHNR, FQNEAQ (reference sequence). The CDR3 length is 14 residues. V was pared by 1 base and J by 6 bases, with 7 bases between. The whole variable domain, remainder taken from reference TRBV7-9 and TRBJ1-6, is DTGVSQNPRHKITKRGQNVTFRCDPISEHNRLYWYRQTLGQGPEFLTYFQNEAQLEKSRLLSDRFSAERPKGSFSTLEIQRTEQGDSAMYLCASSLGEGNSPLHFGNGTRLTVT.

DNA for the CDR3: TGTGCCATCAGTGAGTCCGCAGGGAGGAGCTCTGGGGCCAACGTCCTGACTTTC. Translating it yields CAISESAGRSSGANVLTF. V usage is TRBV10-3 and J usage is TRBJ2-6, with a possible D match to TRBD2 (6 bases). V lost 0 bases and J 0 bases, leaving 12 bases between the germline ends. Per germline, CDR1 ENHRY and CDR2 SYGVKD. The CDR3 sequence is 18 residues long.

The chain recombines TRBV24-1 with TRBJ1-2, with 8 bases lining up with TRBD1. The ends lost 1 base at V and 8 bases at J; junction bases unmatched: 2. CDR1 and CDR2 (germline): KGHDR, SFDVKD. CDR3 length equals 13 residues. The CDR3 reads CATSDLQGDGYTF. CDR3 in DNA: TGTGCCACCAGTGATTTACAGGGGGACGGCTACACCTTC.

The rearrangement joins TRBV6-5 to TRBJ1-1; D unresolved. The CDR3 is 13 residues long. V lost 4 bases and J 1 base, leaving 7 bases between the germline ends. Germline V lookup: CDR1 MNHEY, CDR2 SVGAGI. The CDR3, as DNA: TGTGCCAGCAGTTTTGAGAGGAACACTGAAGCTTTCTTT. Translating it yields CASSFERNTEAFF.

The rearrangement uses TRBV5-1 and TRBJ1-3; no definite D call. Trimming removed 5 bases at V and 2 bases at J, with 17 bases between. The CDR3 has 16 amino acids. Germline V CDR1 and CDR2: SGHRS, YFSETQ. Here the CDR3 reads CASSLSHRGAGNTIYF. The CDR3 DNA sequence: TGCGCCAGCAGTTTGTCGCATCGGGGTGCTGGAAACACCATATATTTT.

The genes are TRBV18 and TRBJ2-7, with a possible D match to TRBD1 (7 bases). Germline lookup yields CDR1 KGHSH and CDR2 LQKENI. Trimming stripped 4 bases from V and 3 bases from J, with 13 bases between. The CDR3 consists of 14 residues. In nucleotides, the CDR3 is TGTGCCAGCTCACGAGGCAGGGGGGACTACGAGCAGTACTTC. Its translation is CASSRGRGDYEQYF.

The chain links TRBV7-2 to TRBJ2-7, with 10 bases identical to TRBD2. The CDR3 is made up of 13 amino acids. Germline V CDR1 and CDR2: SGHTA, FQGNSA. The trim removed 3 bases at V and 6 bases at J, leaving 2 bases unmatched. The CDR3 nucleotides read TGTGCCAGCAGCTTGAGCGGGGGGGGCGAGCAGTACTTC. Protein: CASSLSGGGEQYF.

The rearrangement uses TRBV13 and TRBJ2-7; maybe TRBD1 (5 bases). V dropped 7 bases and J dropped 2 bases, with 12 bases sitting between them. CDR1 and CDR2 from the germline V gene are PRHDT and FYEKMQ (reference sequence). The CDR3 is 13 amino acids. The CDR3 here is CASTSGRAYEQYF. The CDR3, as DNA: TGTGCCAGCACCTCTGGCAGGGCCTACGAGCAGTACTTC.

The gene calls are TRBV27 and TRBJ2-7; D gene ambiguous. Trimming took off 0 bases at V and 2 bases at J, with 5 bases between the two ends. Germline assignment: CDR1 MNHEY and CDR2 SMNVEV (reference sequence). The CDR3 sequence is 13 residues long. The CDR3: CASSLSRTYEQYF. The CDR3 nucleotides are TGTGCCAGCAGTTTATCGCGTACCTACGAGCAGTACTTC.

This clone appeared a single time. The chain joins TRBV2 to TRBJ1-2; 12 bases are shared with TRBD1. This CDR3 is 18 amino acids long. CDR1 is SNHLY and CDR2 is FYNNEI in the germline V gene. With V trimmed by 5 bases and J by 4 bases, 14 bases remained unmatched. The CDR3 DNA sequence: TGTGCCAGCAGTTCTGTCCCGGGACAGGGGGCGTGGGGCTATGGCTACACCTTC. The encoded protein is CASSSVPGQGAWGYGYTF.

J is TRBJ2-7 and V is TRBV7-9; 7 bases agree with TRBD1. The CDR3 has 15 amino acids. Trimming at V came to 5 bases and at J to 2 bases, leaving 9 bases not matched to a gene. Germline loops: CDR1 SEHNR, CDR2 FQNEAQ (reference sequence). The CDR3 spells CASSPGTAAAYEQYF. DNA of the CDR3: TGTGCCAGCAGCCCAGGGACAGCCGCCGCCTACGAGCAGTACTTC.

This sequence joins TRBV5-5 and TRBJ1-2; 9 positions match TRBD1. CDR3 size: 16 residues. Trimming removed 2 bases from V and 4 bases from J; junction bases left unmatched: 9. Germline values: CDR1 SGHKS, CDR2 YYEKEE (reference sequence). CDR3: CASSFRTGEGFYGYTF. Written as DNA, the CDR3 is TGTGCCAGCAGCTTTAGGACAGGGGAGGGCTTCTATGGCTACACCTTC.

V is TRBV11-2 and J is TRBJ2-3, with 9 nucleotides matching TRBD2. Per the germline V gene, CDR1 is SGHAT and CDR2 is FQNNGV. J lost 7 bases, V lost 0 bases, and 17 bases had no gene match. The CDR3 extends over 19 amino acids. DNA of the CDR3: TGTGCCAGCAGCTTAGAGCGGTGGGGTGCGGGGGGGCCTGGGCATACGCAGTATTTT. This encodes CASSLERWGAGGPGHTQYF. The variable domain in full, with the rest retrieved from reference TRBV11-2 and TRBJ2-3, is EAGVAQSPRYKIIEKRQSVAFWCNPISGHATLYWYQQILGQGPKLLIQFQNNGVVDDSQLPKDRFSAERLKGVDSTLKIQPAKLEDSAVYLCASSLERWGAGGPGHTQYFGPGTRLTVL.